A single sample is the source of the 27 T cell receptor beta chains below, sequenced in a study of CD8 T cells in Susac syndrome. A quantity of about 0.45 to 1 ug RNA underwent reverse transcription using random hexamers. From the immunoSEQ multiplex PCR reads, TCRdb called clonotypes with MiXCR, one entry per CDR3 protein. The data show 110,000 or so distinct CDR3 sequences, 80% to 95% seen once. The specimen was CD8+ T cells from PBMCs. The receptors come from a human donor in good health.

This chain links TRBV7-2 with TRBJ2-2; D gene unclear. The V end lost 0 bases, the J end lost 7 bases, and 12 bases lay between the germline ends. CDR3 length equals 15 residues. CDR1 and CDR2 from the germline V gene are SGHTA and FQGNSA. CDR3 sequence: CASSLAPGFFGELFF. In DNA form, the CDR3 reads TGTGCCAGCAGCTTAGCCCCCGGTTTCTTCGGGGAGCTGTTTTTT.

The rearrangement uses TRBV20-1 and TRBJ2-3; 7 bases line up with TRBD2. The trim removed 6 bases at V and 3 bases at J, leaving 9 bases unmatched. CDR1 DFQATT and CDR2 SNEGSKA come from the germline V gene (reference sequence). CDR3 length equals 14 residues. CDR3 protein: CSAVWTSNTDTQYF. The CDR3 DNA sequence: TGCAGTGCAGTATGGACTAGTAATACAGATACGCAGTATTTT.

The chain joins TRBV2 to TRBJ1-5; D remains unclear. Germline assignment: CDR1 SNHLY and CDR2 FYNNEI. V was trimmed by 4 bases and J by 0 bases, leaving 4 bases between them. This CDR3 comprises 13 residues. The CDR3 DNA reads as TGTGCCAGCAGTGGGAATAGCAATCAGCCCCAGCATTTT. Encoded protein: CASSGNSNQPQHF.

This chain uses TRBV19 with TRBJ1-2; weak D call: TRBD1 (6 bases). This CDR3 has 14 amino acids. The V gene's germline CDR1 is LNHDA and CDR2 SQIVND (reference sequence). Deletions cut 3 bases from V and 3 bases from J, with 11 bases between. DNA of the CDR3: TGTGCCAGTAGTATGCCAGGGGACTACTATGGCTACACCTTC. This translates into CASSMPGDYYGYTF.

CDR3 loop: CASSIGFNQPQHF. The CDR3 DNA is TGTGCCAGTAGTATCGGTTTTAATCAGCCCCAGCATTTT. The chain has TRBV19 and TRBJ1-5; D call uncertain. CDR1 LNHDA and CDR2 SQIVND come from the germline V gene (reference sequence). The CDR3 consists of 13 residues. Trimming removed 3 bases from V and 4 bases from J, with 7 bases in between.

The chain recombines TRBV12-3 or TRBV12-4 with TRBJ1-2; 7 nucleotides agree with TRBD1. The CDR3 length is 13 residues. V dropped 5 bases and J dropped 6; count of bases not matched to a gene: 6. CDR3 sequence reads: CASSPTGTNGYTF. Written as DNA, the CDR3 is TGTGCCAGCAGTCCGACAGGGACTAATGGCTACACCTTC.

The CDR3 is CASIQPAVGEAFF. In nucleotides, the CDR3 is TGTGCCAGCATCCAACCGGCGGTCGGTGAAGCTTTCTTT. V gene TRBV6-5 combines with J gene TRBJ1-1; D not resolved. Germline lookup yields CDR1 MNHEY and CDR2 SVGAGI. This CDR3 has 13 amino acids. The ends were cut back, 7 bases at V and 7 bases at J, with 16 bases in the middle.

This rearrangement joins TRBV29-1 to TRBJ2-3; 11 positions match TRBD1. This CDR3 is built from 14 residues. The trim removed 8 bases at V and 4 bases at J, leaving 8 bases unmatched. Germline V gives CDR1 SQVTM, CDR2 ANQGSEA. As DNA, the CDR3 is TGCAGCACGCGGACAGGGGGCTCAGCAGATACGCAGTATTTT. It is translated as CSTRTGGSADTQYF.

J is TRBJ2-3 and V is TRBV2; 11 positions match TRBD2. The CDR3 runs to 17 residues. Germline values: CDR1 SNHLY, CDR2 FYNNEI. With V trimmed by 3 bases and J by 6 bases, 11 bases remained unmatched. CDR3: CASSESLAGGVRDTQYF. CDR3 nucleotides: TGTGCCAGCAGTGAGAGCCTAGCGGGAGGAGTGAGGGATACGCAGTATTTT.

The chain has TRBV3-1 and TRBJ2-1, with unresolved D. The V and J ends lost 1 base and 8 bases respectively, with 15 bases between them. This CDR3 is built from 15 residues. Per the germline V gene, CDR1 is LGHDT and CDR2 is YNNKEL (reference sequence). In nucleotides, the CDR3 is TGTGCCAGCAGCCAAGTGACTCGGGTCATCGATGAGCAGTTCTTC. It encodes CASSQVTRVIDEQFF.

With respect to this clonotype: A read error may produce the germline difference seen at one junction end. CDR3 in amino acids: CASSIAGGYNEQFF. The CDR3 nucleotides read TGTGCCAGCAGCATAGCGGGGGGTTACAATGAGCAGTTCTTC. The chain employs TRBV7-9 and TRBJ2-1, with 10 nucleotides matching TRBD2. This CDR3 is 14 amino acids long. CDR1 and CDR2 (germline): SEHNR, FQNEAQ (reference sequence).

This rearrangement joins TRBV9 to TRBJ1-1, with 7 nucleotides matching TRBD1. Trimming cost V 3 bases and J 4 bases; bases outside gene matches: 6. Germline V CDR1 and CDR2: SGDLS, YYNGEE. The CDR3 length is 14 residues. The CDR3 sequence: CASSGGTAGTEAFF. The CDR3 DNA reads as TGTGCCAGCAGCGGGGGGACAGCTGGCACTGAAGCTTTCTTT.

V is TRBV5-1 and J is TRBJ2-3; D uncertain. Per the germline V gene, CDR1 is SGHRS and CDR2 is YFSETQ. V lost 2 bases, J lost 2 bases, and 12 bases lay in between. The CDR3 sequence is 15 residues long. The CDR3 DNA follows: TGCGCCAGCAGCTTCCATACTTCCTTCACAGATACGCAGTATTTT. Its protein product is CASSFHTSFTDTQYF.

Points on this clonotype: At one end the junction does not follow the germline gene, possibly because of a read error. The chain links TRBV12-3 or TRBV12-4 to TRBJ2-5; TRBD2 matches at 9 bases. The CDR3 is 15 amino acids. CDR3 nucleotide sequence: TGTGCCAGCAGTACCCGGGCAGTACCGGGACTAGCCTCGTTCTTC. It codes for CASSTRAVPGLASFF.

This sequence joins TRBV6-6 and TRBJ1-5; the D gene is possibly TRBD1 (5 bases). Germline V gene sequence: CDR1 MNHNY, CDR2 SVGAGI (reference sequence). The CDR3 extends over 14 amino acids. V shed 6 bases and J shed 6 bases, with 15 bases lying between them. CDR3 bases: TGTGCCAGCAGCTACGACAGCGGAGGTCAGCCCCAGCATTTT. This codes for CASSYDSGGQPQHF.

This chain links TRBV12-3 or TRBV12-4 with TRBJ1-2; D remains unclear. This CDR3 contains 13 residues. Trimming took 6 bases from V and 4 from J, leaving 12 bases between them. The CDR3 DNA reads TGTGCCAGCAGCTGGGGAGCCGGCTATGGCTACACCTTC. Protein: CASSWGAGYGYTF.

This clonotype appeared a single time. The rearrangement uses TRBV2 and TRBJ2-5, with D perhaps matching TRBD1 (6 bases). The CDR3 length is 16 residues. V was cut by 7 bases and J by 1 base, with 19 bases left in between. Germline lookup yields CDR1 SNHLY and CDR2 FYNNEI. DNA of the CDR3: TGTGCCAGCATCAAACGGGTCGACAGGTTCCAAGAGACCCAGTACTTC. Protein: CASIKRVDRFQETQYF. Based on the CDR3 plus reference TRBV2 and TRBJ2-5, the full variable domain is EPEVTQTPSHQVTQMGQEVILRCVPISNHLYFYWYRQILGQKVEFLVSFYNNEISEKSEIFDDQFSVERPDGSNFTLKIRSTKLEDSAMYFCASIKRVDRFQETQYFGPGTRLLVL.

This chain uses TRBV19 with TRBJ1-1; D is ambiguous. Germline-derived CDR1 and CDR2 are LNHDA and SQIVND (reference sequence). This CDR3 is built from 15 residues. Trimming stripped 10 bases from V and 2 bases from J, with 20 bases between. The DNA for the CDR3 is TGTGCCACCGGCGGGCCCGCCGGAGCAAACACTGAAGCTTTCTTT. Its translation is CATGGPAGANTEAFF.

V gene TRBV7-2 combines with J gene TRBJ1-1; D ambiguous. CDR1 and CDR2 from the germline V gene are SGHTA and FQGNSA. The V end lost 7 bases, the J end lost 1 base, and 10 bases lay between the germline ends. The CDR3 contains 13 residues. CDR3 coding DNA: TGTGCCAGCACCGCGACACCGAACACTGAAGCTTTCTTT. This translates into CASTATPNTEAFF.

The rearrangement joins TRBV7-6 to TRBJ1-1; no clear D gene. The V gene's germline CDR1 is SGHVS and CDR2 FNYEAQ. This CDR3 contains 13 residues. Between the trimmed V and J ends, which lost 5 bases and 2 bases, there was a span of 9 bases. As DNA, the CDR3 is TGTGCCAGCAGCCCCGTAGACAACACTGAAGCTTTCTTT. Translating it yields CASSPVDNTEAFF.

The CDR3 DNA sequence: TGTGCCAGCACCTTAGCGGGCCCGAATGAGCAGTTCTTC. Its protein is CASTLAGPNEQFF. The chain employs TRBV5-5 and TRBJ2-1; TRBD2 agrees at 7 bases. The CDR3 is 13 residues long. Germline values: CDR1 SGHKS, CDR2 YYEKEE (reference sequence). Trimming took 6 bases from V and 7 from J; bases not matched to a gene: 7. Based on the CDR3 plus reference TRBV5-5 and TRBJ2-1, the full variable domain is DAGVTQSPTHLIKTRGQQVTLRCSPISGHKSVSWYQQVLGQGPQFIFQYYEKEERGRGNFPDRFSARQFPNYSSELNVNALLLGDSALYLCASTLAGPNEQFFGPGTRLTVL.

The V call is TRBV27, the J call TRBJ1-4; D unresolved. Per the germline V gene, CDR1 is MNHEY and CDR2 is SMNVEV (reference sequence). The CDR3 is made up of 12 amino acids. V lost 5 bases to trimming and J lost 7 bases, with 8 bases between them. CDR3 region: CASSINGEKLFF. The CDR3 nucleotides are TGTGCCAGCAGTATTAACGGTGAAAAACTGTTTTTT. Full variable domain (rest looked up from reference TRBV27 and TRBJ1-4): EAQVTQNPRYLITVTGKKLTVTCSQNMNHEYMSWYRQDPGLGLRQIYYSMNVEVTDKGDVPEGYKVSRKEKRNFPLILESPSPNQTSLYFCASSINGEKLFFGSGTQLSVL.

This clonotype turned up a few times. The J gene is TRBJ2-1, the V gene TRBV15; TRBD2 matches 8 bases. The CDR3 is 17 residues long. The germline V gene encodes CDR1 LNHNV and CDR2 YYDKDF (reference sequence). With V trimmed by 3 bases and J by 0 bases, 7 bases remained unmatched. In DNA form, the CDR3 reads TGTGCCACCAGCAGTTTTCTTAGCGGGGTCTCCTACAATGAGCAGTTCTTC. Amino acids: CATSSFLSGVSYNEQFF.

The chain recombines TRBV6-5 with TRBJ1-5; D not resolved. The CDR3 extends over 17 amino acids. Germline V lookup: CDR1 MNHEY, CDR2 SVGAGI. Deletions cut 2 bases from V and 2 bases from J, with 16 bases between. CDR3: CASSYGTGRLGNQPQHF. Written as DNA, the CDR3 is TGTGCCAGCAGTTACGGTACTGGGCGGCTAGGCAATCAGCCCCAGCATTTT.

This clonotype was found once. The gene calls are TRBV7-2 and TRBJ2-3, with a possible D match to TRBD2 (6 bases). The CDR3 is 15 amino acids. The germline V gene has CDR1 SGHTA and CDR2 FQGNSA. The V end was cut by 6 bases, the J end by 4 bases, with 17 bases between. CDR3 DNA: TGTGCCAGCAGTCCCGAGGGAGGTTTTGCAGATACGCAGTATTTT. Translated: CASSPEGGFADTQYF.

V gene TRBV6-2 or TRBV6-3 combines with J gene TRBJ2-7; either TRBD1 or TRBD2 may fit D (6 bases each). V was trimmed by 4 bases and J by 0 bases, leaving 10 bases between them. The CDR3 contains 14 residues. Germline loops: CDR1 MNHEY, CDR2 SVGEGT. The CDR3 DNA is TGTGCCAGCAGTTTAACGGGGGCCTCCTACGAGCAGTACTTC. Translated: CASSLTGASYEQYF.

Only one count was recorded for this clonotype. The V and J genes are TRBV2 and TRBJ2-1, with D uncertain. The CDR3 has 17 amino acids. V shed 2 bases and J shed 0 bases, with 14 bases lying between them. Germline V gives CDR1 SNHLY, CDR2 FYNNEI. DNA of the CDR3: TGTGCCAGCAGTGAATATGTCGCTACGAGCTCCTACAATGAGCAGTTCTTC. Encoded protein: CASSEYVATSSYNEQFF.